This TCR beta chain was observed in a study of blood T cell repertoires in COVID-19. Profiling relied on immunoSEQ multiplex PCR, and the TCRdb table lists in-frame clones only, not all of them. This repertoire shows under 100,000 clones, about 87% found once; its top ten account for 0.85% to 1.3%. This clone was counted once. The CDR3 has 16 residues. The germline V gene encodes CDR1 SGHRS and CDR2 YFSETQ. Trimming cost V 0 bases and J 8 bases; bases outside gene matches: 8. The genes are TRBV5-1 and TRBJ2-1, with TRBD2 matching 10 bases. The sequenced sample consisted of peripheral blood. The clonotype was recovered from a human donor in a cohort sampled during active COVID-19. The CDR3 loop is CASSLGLAGAGDEQFF. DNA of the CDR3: TGCGCCAGCAGCTTGGGGCTAGCGGGAGCAGGAGATGAGCAGTTCTTC.